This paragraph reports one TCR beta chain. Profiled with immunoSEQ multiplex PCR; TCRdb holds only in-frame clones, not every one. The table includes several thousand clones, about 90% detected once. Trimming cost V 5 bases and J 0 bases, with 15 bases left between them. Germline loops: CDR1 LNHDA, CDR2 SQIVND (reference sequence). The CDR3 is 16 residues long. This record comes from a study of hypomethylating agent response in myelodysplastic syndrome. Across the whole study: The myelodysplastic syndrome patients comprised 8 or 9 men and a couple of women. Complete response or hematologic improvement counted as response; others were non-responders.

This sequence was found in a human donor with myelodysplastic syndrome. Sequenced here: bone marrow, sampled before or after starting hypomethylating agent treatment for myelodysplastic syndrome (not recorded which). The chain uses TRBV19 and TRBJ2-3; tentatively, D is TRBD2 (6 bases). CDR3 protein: CASSGLEGTSTDTQYF. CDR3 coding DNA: TGTGCCAGTAGTGGGTTGGAGGGCACTAGCACAGATACGCAGTATTTT.